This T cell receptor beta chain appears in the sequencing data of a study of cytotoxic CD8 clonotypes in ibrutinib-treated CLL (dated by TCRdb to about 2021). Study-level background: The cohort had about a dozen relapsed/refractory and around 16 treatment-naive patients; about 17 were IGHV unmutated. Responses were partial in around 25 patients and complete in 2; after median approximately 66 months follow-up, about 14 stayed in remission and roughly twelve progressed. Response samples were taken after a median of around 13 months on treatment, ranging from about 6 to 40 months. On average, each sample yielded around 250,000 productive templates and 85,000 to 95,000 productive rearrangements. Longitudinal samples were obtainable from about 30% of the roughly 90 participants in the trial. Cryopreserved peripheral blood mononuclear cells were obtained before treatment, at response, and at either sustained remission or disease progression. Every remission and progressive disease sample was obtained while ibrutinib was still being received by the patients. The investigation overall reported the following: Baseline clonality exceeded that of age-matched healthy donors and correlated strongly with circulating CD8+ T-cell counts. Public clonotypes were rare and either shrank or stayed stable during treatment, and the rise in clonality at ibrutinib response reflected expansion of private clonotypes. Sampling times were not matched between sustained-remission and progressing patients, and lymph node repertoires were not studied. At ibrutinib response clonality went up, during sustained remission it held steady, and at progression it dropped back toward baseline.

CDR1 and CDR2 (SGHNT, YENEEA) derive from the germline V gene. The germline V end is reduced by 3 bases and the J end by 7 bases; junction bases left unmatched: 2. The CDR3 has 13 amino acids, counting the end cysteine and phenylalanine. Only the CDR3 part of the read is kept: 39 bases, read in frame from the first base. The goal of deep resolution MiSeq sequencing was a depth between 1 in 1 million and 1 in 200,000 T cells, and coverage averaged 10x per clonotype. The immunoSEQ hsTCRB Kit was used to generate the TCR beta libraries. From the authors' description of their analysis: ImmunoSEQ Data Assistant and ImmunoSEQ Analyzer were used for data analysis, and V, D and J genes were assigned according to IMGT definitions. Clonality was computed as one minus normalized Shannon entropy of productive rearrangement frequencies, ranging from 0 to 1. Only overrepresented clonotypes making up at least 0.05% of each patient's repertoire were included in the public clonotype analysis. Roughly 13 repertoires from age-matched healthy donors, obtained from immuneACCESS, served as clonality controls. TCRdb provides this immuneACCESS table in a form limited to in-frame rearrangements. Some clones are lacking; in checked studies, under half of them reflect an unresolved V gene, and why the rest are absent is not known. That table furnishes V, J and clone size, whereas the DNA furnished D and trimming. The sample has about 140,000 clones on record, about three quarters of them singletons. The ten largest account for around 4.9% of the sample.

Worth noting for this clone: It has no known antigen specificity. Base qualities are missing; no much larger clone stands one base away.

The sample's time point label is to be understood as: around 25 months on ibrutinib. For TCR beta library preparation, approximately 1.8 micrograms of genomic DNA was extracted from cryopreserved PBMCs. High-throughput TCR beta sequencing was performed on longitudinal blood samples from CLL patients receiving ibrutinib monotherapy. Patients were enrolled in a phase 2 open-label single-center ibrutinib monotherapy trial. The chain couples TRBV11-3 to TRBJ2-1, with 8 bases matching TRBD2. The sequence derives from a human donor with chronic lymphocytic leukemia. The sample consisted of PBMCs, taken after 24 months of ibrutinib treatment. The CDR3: CASSFPGGNEQFF. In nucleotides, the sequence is TGTGCCAGCAGCTTCCCGGGGGGGAATGAGCAGTTCTTC.